This TCR beta chain was profiled in a study of T cells in Graves' hyperthyroidism and ophthalmopathy. The CDR3 sequence is 14 residues long. Losses at the gene ends were 4 bases for V and 4 bases for J; bases not matched to a gene: 7. Germline V CDR1 and CDR2: DFQATT, SNEGSKA (reference sequence). RNA transcripts served as the template for amplifying TCR beta CDR3 regions. An initial round of RT-PCR targeting the TCR CDR3 relied on the HTBI primer set. MiXCR, run by TCRdb on the multiplex PCR reads, gives a single entry per CDR3 protein. The data hold hundreds of thousands of distinct CDR3 sequences, with approximately 15% observed a single time. This clonotype was picked up a small number of times.

This TCR derives from a woman in her fifties or sixties with Graves' ophthalmopathy. Sequencing was carried out using blood. V gene TRBV20-1 combines with J gene TRBJ2-3, with 8 bases fitting TRBD2. CDR3 bases: TGCAGTGCTATCCGCGGGAGGCTGGCAGATACGCAGTATTTT. It encodes CSAIRGRLADTQYF.